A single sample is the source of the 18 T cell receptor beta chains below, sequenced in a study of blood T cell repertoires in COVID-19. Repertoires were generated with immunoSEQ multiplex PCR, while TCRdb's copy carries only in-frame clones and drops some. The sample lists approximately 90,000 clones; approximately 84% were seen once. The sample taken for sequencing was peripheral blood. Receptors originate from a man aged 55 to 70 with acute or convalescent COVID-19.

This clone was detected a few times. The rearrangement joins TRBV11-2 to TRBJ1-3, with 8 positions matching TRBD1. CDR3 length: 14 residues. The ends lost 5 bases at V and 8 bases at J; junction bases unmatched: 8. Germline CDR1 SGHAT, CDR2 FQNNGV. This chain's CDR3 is CASSLWTGIDTIYF. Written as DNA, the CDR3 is TGTGCCAGCAGCCTCTGGACAGGGATTGACACCATATATTTT.

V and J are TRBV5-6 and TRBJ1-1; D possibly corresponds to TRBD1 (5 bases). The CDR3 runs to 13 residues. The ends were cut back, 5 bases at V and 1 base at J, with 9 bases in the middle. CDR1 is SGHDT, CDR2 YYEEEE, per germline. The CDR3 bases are TGTGCCAGCAGTGCAGGGCCGAACACTGAAGCTTTCTTT. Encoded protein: CASSAGPNTEAFF. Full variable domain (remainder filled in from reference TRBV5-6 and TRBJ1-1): DAGVTQSPTHLIKTRGQQVTLRCSPKSGHDTVSWYQQALGQGPQFIFQYYEEEERQRGNFPDRFSGHQFPNYSSELNVNALLLGDSALYLCASSAGPNTEAFFGQGTRLTVV.

As DNA, the CDR3 is TGTGCCAGCAGCTTAGGGACGCAGGGGGCTGGAAACACCATATATTTT. It specifies CASSLGTQGAGNTIYF. V is TRBV11-2 and J is TRBJ1-3; 7 nucleotides line up with TRBD1. Germline lookup yields CDR1 SGHAT and CDR2 FQNNGV. V lost 1 base to trimming and J lost 2 bases; unmatched junction nucleotides: 5. CDR3 size: 16 residues.

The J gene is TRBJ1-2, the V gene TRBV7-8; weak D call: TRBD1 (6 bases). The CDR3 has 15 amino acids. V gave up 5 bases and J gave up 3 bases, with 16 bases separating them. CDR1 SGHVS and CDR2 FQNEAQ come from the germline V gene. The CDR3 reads CASSGSDRGDYGYTF. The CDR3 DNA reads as TGTGCCAGCAGCGGATCGGACAGAGGGGACTATGGCTACACCTTC.

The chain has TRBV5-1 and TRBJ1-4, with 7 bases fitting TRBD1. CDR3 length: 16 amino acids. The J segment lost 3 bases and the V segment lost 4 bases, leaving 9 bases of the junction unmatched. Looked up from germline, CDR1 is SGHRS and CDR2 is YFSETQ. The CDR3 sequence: CASSRTYRGANEKLFF. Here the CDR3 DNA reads TGCGCCAGCAGCCGCACTTACAGGGGAGCTAATGAAAAACTGTTTTTT.

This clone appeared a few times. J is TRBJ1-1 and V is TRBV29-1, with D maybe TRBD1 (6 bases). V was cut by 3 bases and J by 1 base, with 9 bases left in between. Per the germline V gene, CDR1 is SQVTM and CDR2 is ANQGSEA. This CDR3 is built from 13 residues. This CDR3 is CSVDRQANTEAFF. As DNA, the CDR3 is TGCAGCGTTGATCGACAGGCGAACACTGAAGCTTTCTTT.

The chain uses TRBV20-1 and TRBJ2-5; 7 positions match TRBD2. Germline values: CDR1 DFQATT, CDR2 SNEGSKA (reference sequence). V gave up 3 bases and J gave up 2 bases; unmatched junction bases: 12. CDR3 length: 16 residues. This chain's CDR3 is CSASGAGSIWQETQYF. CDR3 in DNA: TGCAGTGCTAGTGGAGCGGGATCCATCTGGCAAGAGACCCAGTACTTC.

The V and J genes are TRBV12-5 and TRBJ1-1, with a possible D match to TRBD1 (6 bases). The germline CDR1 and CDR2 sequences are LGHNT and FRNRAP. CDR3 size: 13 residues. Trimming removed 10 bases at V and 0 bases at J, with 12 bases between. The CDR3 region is CATSRDMNTEAFF. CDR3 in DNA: TGTGCTACTAGTAGGGACATGAACACTGAAGCTTTCTTT.

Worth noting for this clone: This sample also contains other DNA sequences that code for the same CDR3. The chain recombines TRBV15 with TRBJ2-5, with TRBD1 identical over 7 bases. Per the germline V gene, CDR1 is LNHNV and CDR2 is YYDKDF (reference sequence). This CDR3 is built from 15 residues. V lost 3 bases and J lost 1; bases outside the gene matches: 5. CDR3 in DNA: TGTGCCACCAGCAGGGGAGACAGGGCCCAAGAGACCCAGTACTTC. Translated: CATSRGDRAQETQYF.

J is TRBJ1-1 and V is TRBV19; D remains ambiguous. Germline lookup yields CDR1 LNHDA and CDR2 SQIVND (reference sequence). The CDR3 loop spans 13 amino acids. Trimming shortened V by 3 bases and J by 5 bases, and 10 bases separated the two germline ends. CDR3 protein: CASSMRGLTEAFF. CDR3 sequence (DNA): TGTGCCAGTAGTATGCGAGGGCTAACTGAAGCTTTCTTT.

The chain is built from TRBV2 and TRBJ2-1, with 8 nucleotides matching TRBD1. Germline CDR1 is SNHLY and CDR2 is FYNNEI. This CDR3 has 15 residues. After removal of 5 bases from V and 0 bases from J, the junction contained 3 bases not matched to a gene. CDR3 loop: CASSYDRGSYNEQFF. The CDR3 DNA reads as TGTGCCAGCAGTTATGACAGGGGCTCCTACAATGAGCAGTTCTTC. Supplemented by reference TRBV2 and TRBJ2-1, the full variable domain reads EPEVTQTPSHQVTQMGQEVILRCVPISNHLYFYWYRQILGQKVEFLVSFYNNEISEKSEIFDDQFSVERPDGSNFTLKIRSTKLEDSAMYFCASSYDRGSYNEQFFGPGTRLTVL.

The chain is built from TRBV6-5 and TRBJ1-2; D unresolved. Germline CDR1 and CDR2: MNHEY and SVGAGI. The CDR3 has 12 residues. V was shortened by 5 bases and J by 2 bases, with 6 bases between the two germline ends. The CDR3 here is CASSNMNYGYTF. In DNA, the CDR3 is TGTGCCAGCAGTAACATGAACTATGGCTACACCTTC.

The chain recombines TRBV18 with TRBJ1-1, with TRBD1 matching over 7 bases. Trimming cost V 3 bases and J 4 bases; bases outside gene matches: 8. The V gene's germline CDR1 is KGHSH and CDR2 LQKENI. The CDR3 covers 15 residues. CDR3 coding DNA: TGTGCCAGCTCACCCGAACAGGGGACGGTCACTGAAGCTTTCTTT. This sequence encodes CASSPEQGTVTEAFF.

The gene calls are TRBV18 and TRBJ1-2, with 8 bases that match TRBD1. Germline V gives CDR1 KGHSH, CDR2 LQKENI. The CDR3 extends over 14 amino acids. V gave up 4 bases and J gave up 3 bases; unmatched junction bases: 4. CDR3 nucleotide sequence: TGTGCCAGCTCACTGGGGACAGGAGACTATGGCTACACCTTC. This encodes CASSLGTGDYGYTF.

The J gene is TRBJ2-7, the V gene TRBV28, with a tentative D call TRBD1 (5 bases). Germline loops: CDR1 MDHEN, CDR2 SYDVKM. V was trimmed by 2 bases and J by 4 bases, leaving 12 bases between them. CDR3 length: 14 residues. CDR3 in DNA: TGTGCCAGCAGTTTAACACAGGAGACTTACGAGCAGTACTTC. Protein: CASSLTQETYEQYF.

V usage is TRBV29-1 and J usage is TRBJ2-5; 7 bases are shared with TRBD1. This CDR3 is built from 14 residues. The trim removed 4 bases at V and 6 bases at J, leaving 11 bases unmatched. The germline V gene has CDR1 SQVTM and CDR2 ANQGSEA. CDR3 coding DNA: TGCAGCGTTGGGAGCTCTGACAGGGAGAAGACCCAGTACTTC. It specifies CSVGSSDREKTQYF. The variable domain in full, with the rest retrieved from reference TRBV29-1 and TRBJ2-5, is SAVISQKPSRDICQRGTSLTIQCQVDSQVTMMFWYRQQPGQSLTLIATANQGSEATYESGFVIDKFPISRPNLTFSTLTVSNMSPEDSSIYLCSVGSSDREKTQYFGPGTRLLVL.

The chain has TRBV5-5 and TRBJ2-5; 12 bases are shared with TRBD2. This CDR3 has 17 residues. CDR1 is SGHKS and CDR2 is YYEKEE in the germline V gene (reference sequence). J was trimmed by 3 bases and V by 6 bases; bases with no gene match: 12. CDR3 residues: CASTLNLAGGHKETQYF. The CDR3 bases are TGTGCCAGCACCCTCAATCTAGCGGGAGGGCACAAAGAGACCCAGTACTTC.

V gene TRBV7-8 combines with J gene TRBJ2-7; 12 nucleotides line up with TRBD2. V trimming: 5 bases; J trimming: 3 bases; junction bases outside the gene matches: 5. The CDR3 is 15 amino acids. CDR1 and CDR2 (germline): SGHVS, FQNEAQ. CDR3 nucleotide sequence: TGTGCCAGCAGCCTAAGGACTAGCGGGGACTACGAGCAGTACTTC. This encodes CASSLRTSGDYEQYF.